Listed below are T cell receptor beta chains from one sample, sequenced in a study of Ad26.COV2.S vaccination and SARS-CoV-2 variants. Libraries were prepared by immunoSEQ multiplex PCR; TCRdb keeps only in-frame clonotypes and omits some of them. The profile covers over 200,000 clones, with 70% to 90% appearing a single time and over 8.5% taken by the ten largest. Sequencing used peripheral blood, obtained in a trial of Ad26.COV2.S vaccine versus placebo. The receptors stem from a person aged 18-65 years who received the Ad26.COV2.S COVID-19 vaccine or a placebo. Both conserved end residues are part of each CDR3. D genes are given only for firm matches. Rows may omit the clone size; those that give it use once, few, many or a size class.

cdr3_nt	cdr3_aa	cdr3_length	clone_size	d_call	j_call	v_call
TGTGCCAGCAGCTTAGGCCCGGAGACCTACGAGCAGTACTTC	CASSLGPETYEQYF	14	once	-	TRBJ2-7	TRBV13
TGTGCCAGTAGTTTTTCAGGGTTGGGGGTCAGACCTGAAGCTTTCTTT	CASSFSGLGVRPEAFF	16	-	-	TRBJ1-1	TRBV19
TGTGCCAGTAGTATCCCTGGGGCAGGGGGCAAGTACACTGAAGCTTTCTTT	CASSIPGAGGKYTEAFF	17	-	TRBD1	TRBJ1-1	TRBV19
TGTGCCAGCAGTTTCGATGCACCGAACACTGAAGCTTTCTTT	CASSFDAPNTEAFF	14	-	-	TRBJ1-1	TRBV28
TGTGCCAGCAGTTTAGCGGGGACCTATGGCTACACCTTC	CASSLAGTYGYTF	13	-	-	TRBJ1-2	TRBV27
TGTGCCTGGAGTTGGACAGGGGGCTACGAGCAGTACTTC	CAWSWTGGYEQYF	13	-	TRBD1	TRBJ2-7	TRBV30
TGTGCCAGCAGTCGCGGGACGGCGAACACTGAAGCTTTCTTT	CASSRGTANTEAFF	14	-	-	TRBJ1-1	TRBV5-4
TGTGCCAGCAGTTACGCGACAGACCTTCCACACCGGGGCTACACCTTC	CASSYATDLPHRGYTF	16	-	-	TRBJ1-2	TRBV6-5
TGTGCCAGCGCCCCCCAGGGCACAGATACGCAGTATTTT	CASAPQGTDTQYF	13	-	-	TRBJ2-3	TRBV9
TGCGCCAGCAGCCAAGATGGAACAGGGAGTCAGCCCCAGCATTTT	CASSQDGTGSQPQHF	15	-	-	TRBJ1-5	TRBV4-3
TGTGCCAGCAGCTCCCGCGAGAGCTCCTACGAGCAGTACTTC	CASSSRESSYEQYF	14	-	-	TRBJ2-7	TRBV13
TGTGCCAGCAGTTCCCCCGAGACAGGGGTCGAGACCCAGTACTTC	CASSSPETGVETQYF	15	-	TRBD1	TRBJ2-5	TRBV27
TGTGCCAGCAGCTTGGGGCGAGGGCTAACCCCGTTCTTC	CASSLGRGLTPFF	13	-	-	TRBJ2-1	TRBV5-4
TGCGCCAGCAGCCAAAACAACAGAGGGGTTTACAATGAGCAGTTCTTC	CASSQNNRGVYNEQFF	16	-	-	TRBJ2-1	TRBV4-3
TGTGCCAGCTCACCCAGGGAAGTGGGGGGGCCCCAGCATTTT	CASSPREVGGPQHF	14	-	-	TRBJ1-5	TRBV18
TGTGCCAGCAGCTTAGTTCGGAACACCGGGGAGCTGTTTTTT	CASSLVRNTGELFF	14	-	-	TRBJ2-2	TRBV7-6
TGTGCCAGTAGTCCTCCAGGACTAGCGGGGGGGCCTTTTTTCCGCAATGAGCAGTTCTTC	CASSPPGLAGGPFFRNEQFF	20	-	TRBD2	TRBJ2-1	TRBV19
TGTGCCAGTAGTATAGGAGGGGGCAGCTCCTACGAGCAGTACTTC	CASSIGGGSSYEQYF	15	-	TRBD1	TRBJ2-7	TRBV19
TGTGCCAGCAGCTTAGAATGGGGGCGCGGCTACACCTTC	CASSLEWGRGYTF	13	-	-	TRBJ1-2	TRBV7-2
TGTGCCAGCAGCTCGAGGCGCCTACCGAGCTCCTACAATGAGCAGTTCTTC	CASSSRRLPSSYNEQFF	17	-	-	TRBJ2-1	TRBV3-1/TRBV3-2
TGTGCCAGTAGTACGGGACTGAGGTCTGGAAACACCATATATTTT	CASSTGLRSGNTIYF	15	few	-	TRBJ1-3	TRBV19
TGTGCCAGCACCTTGACGGGACTAGCGGGCTACGAGCAGTACTTC	CASTLTGLAGYEQYF	15	-	TRBD2	TRBJ2-7	TRBV7-2
TGTGCCAGCAGCTTAGGACAGGGGACAAACACCATATATTTT	CASSLGQGTNTIYF	14	-	TRBD1	TRBJ1-3	TRBV7-9
TGTGCTAGCAGCGCCTTTTTCGGAAGCACAGATACGCAGTATTTT	CASSAFFGSTDTQYF	15	-	-	TRBJ2-3	TRBV7-7
TGTGCCTGGAGTCAATTACAGGGGTCTGGAAACACCATATATTTT	CAWSQLQGSGNTIYF	15	-	TRBD1	TRBJ1-3	TRBV30
TGTGCCAGCAGCGCAACCGGTAACCTCTACGAGCAGTACTTC	CASSATGNLYEQYF	14	-	-	TRBJ2-7	TRBV9
TGTGCCAGCAGCTTAGGGCTTAGCGGCACAGATACGCAGTATTTT	CASSLGLSGTDTQYF	15	-	-	TRBJ2-3	TRBV7-9
TGTGCCAGCGGGGGGATTGGCACCGGGGAGCTGTTTTTT	CASGGIGTGELFF	13	once	-	TRBJ2-2	TRBV28
TGTGCCAGCAGCGACAACAGGGGACGGTTACAAGAGACCCAGTACTTC	CASSDNRGRLQETQYF	16	once	TRBD1	TRBJ2-5	TRBV7-2
TGTGCCAGCAGTTCCGGACAGGGGGTACGCGAGCAGTACTTC	CASSSGQGVREQYF	14	once	TRBD1	TRBJ2-7	TRBV6-5
TGTGCCAGCAGTCCCAGGGGGATAGGTGGAAACACCATATATTTT	CASSPRGIGGNTIYF	15	-	TRBD1	TRBJ1-3	TRBV28
TGTGCCAGCTCACCGTATTTGACGGACGGTCAAACCGAGCAGTACTTC	CASSPYLTDGQTEQYF	16	-	-	TRBJ2-7	TRBV18
TGTGCCAGCAAGGTTAATACTCGGGAAAAACTGTTTTTT	CASKVNTREKLFF	13	few	-	TRBJ1-4	TRBV2
TGTGCCAGCAGCTTAGGCGGGGGGCAGTATTTT	CASSLGGGQYF	11	once	TRBD2	TRBJ2-3	TRBV11-2
TGTGCCACCCGGTGGGTTGGATCCTACGAGCAGTACTTC	CATRWVGSYEQYF	13	-	-	TRBJ2-7	TRBV6-5
TGTGCCAGCGCAGCACGTTTTGACGGCTACAATGAGCAGTTCTTC	CASAARFDGYNEQFF	15	-	-	TRBJ2-1	TRBV7-3